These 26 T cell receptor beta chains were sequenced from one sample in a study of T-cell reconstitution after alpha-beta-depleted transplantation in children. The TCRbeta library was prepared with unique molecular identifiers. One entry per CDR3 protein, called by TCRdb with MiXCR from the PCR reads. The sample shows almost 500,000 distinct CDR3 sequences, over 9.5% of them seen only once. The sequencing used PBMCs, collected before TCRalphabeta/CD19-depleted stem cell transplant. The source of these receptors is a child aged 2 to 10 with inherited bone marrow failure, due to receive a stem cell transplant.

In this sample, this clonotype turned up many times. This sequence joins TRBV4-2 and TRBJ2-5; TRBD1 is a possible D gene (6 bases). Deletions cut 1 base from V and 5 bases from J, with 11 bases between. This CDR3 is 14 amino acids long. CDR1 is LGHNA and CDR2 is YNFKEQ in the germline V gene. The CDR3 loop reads CASSQAPRGETQYF. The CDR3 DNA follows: TGTGCCAGCAGCCAAGCCCCAAGGGGGGAGACCCAGTACTTC.

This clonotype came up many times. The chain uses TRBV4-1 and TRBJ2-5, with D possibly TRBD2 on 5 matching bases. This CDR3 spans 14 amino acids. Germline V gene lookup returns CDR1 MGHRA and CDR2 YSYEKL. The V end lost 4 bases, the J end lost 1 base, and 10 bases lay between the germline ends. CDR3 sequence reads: CASSPRLTQETQYF. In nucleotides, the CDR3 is TGCGCCAGCAGCCCCCGACTAACCCAAGAGACCCAGTACTTC.

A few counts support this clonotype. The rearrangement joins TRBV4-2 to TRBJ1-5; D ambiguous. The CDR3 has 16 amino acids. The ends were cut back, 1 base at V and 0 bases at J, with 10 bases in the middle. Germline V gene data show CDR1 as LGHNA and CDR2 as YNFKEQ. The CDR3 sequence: CASSQGYRYSNQPQHF. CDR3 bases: TGTGCCAGCAGCCAAGGATACAGATATAGCAATCAGCCCCAGCATTTT.

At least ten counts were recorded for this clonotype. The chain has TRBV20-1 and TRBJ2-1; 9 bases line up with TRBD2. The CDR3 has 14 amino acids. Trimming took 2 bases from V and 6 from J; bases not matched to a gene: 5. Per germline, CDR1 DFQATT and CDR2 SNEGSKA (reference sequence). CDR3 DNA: TGCAGTGCTAGATTAGCGGGAGTTCCCAATGAGCAGTTCTTC. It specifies CSARLAGVPNEQFF.

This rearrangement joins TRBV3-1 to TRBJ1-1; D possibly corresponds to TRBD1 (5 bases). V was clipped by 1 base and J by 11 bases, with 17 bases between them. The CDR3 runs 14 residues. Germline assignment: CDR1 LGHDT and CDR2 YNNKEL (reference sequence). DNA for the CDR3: TGTGCCAGCAGCCAAGGTGTGGGAGGGGATGCGGCTTTCTTT. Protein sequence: CASSQGVGGDAAFF. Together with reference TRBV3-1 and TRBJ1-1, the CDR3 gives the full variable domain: DTAVSQTPKYLVTQMGNDKSIKCEQNLGHDTMYWYKQDSKKFLKIMFSYNNKELIINETVPNRFSPKSPDKAHLNLHINSLELGDSAVYFCASSQGVGGDAAFFGQGTRLTVV.

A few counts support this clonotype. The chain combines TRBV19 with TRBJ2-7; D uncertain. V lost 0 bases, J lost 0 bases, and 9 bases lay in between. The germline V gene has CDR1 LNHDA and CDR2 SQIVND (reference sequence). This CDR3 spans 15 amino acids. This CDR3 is CASSIDGSSSYEQYF. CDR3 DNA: TGTGCCAGTAGTATAGACGGATCCAGCTCCTACGAGCAGTACTTC.

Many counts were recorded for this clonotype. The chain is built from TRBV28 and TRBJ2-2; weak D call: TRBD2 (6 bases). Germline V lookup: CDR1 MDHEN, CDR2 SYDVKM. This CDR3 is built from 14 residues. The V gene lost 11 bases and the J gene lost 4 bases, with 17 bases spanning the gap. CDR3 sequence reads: CASIRQAGTGELFF. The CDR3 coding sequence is TGTGCCTCCATCCGACAAGCGGGCACCGGGGAGCTGTTTTTT.

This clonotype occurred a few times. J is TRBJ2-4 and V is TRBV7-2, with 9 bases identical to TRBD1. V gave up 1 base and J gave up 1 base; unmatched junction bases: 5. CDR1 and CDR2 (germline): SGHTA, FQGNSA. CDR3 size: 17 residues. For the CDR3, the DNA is TGTGCCAGCAGCTTAGTCACAGGGGGCTGGGCCAAAAACATTCAGTACTTC. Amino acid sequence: CASSLVTGGWAKNIQYF.

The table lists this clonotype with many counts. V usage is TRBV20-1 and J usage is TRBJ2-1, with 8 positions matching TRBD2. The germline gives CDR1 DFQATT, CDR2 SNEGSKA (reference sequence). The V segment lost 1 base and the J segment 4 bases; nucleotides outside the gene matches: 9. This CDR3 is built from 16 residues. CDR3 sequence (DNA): TGCAGTGCTAGAGCTAGTAGCGGGAACGGATACAATGAGCAGTTCTTC. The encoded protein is CSARASSGNGYNEQFF.

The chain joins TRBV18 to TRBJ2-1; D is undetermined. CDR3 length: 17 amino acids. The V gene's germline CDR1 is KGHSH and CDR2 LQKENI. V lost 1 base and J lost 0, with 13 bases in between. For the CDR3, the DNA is TGTGCCAGCTCACCACTTCCGGATACGAGCTCCTACAATGAGCAGTTCTTC. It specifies CASSPLPDTSSYNEQFF.

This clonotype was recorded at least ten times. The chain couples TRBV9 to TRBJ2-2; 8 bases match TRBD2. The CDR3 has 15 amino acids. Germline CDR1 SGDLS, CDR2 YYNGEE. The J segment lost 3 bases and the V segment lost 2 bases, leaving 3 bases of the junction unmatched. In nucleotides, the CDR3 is TGTGCCAGCAGCGTTGGTAGCGGGGACACCGGGGAGCTGTTTTTT. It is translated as CASSVGSGDTGELFF.

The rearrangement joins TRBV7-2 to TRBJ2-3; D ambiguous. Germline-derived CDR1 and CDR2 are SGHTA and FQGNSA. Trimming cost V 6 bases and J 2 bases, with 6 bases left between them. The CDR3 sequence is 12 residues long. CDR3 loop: CASSHLTDTQYF. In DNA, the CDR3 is TGTGCCAGCAGTCACCTCACAGATACGCAGTATTTT.

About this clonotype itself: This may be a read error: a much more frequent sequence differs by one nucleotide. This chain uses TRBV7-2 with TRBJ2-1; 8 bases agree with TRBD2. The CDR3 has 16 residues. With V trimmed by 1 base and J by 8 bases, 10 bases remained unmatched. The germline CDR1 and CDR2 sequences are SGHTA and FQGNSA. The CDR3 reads CASSLVAGLGPHEQFF. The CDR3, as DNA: TGTGCCAGCAGCTTAGTTGCGGGACTAGGCCCCCATGAGCAGTTCTTC.

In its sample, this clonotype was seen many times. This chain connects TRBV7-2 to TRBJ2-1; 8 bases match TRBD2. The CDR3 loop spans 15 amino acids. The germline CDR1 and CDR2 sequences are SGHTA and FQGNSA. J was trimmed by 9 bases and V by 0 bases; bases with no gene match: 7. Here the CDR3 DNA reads TGTGCCAGCAGCTTAGCGGCTAGCGGGCAGGGTGAGCAGTTCTTC. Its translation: CASSLAASGQGEQFF.

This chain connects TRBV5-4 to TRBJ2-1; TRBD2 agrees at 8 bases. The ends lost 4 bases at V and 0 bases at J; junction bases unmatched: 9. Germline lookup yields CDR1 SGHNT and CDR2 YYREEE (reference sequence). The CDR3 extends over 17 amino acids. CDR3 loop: CASSTRSGASSYNEQFF. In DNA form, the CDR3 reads TGTGCCAGCAGCACGCGTAGCGGGGCAAGCTCCTACAATGAGCAGTTCTTC. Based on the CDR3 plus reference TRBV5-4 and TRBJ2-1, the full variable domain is ETGVTQSPTHLIKTRGQQVTLRCSSQSGHNTVSWYQQALGQGPQFIFQYYREEENGRGNFPPRFSGLQFPNYSSELNVNALELDDSALYLCASSTRSGASSYNEQFFGPGTRLTVL.

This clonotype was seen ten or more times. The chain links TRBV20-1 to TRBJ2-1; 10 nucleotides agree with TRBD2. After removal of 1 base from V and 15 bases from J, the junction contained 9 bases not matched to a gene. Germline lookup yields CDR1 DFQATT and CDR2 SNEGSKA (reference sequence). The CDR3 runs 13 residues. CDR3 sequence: CSARVLAGEIGFF. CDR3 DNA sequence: TGCAGTGCTAGAGTTCTAGCGGGAGAAATCGGGTTCTTC.

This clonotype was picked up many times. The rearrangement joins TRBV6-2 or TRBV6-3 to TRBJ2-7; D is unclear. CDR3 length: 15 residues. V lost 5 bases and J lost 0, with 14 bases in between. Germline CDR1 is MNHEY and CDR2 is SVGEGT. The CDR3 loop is CASSPILGISYEQYF. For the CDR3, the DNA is TGTGCCAGCAGTCCCATCTTAGGGATCTCCTACGAGCAGTACTTC.

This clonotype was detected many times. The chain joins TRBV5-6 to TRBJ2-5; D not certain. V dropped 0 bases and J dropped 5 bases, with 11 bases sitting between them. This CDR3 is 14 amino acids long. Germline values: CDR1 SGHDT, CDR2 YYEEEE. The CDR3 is CASSLGPTEETQYF. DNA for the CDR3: TGTGCCAGCAGCTTGGGACCCACCGAGGAGACCCAGTACTTC.

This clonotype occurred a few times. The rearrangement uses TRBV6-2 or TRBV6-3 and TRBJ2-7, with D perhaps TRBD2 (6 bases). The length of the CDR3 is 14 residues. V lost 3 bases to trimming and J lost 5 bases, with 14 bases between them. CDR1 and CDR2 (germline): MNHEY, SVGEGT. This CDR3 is CASSYSGVRDEQYF. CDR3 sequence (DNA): TGTGCCAGCAGTTATTCGGGAGTCCGGGACGAGCAGTACTTC.

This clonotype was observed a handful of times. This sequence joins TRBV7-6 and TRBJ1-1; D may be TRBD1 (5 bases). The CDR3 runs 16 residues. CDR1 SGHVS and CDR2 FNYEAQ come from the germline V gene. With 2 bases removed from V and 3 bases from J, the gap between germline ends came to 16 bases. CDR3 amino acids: CASSLTSAGTDTEAFF. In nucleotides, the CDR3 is TGTGCCAGCAGCTTAACTTCGGCAGGGACGGACACTGAAGCTTTCTTT.

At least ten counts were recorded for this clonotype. CDR3 sequence reads: CASSLGKWASTDTQYF. In DNA form, the CDR3 reads TGTGCCAGCAGCTTAGGGAAGTGGGCTAGCACAGATACGCAGTATTTT. The chain employs TRBV7-2 and TRBJ2-3, with D unresolved. This CDR3 region has 16 residues. V gave up 1 base and J gave up 0 bases, with 11 bases separating them. CDR1 is SGHTA and CDR2 is FQGNSA in the germline V gene.

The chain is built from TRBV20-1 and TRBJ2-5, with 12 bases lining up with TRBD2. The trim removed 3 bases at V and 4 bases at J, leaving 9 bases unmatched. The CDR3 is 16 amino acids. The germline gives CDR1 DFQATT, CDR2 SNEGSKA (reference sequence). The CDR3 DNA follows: TGCAGTGCTAGTTCGACTAGCGGGAGTTGGGGAGAGACCCAGTACTTC. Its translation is CSASSTSGSWGETQYF.

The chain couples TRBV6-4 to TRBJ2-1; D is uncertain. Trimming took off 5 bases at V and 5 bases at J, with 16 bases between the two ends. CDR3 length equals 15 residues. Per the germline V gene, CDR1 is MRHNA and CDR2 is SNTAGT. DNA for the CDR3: TGTGCCAGCAGTAGAGAGCTCGGGTCTGACAATGAGCAGTTCTTC. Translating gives CASSRELGSDNEQFF.

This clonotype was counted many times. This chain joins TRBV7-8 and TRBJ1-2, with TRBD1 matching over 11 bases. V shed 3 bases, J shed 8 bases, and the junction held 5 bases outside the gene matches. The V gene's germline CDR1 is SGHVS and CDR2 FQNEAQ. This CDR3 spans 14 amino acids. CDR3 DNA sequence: TGTGCCAGCAGCTTCCTAGGACAGGGGGCCGGCTACACCTTC. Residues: CASSFLGQGAGYTF.

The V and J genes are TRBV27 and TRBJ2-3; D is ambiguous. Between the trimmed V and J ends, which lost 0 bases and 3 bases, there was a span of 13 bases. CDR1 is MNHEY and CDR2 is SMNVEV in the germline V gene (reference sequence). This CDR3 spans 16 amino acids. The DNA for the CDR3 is TGTGCCAGCAGTTTATCGAGTCTTGGGGAAACAGATACGCAGTATTTT. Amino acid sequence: CASSLSSLGETDTQYF.

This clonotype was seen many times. This CDR3 is CAISERQGDNSPLHF. CDR3 sequence (DNA): TGTGCCATCAGTGAACGACAGGGGGATAATTCACCCCTCCACTTT. The rearrangement links TRBV10-3 to TRBJ1-6; 9 bases fit TRBD1. CDR1 is ENHRY, CDR2 SYGVKD, per germline. J lost 5 bases, V lost 3 bases, and 2 bases had no gene match. The CDR3 sequence is 15 residues long.